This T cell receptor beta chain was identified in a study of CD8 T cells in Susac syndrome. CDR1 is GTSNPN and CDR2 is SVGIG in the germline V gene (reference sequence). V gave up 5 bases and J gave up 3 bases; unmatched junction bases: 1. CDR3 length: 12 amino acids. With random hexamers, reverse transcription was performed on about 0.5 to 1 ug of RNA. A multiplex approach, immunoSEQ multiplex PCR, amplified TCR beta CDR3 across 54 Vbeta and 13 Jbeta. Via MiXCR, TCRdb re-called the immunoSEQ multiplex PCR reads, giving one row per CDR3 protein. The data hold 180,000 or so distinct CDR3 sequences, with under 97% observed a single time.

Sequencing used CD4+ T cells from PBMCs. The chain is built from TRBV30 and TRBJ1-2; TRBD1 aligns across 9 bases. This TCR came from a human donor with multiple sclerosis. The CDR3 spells CAWGQGYYGYTF. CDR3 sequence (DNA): TGTGCCTGGGGACAGGGGTACTATGGCTACACCTTC.